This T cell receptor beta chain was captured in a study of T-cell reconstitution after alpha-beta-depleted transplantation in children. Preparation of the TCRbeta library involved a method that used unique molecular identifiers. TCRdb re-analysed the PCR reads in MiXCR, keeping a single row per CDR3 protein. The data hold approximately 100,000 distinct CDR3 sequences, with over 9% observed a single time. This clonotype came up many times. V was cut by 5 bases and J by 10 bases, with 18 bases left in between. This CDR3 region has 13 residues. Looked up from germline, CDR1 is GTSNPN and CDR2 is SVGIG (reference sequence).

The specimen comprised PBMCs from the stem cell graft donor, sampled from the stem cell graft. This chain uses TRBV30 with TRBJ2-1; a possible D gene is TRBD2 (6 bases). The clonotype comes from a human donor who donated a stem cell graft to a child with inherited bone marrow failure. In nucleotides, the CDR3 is TGTGCCTGGGCCCTCGGGACTTTAGGGGAGCAGTTCTTC. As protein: CAWALGTLGEQFF.